The 23 T cell receptor beta chains listed next were all sequenced from one sample in a study of cytomegalovirus exposure and HLA in healthy donors. PCR employed 60 Vbeta and 13 Jbeta primers. TCRdb's copy holds only in-frame clones and misses some; the assay was immunoSEQ multiplex PCR. In the table there are around 150,000 clones, under 70% of which are singletons. The specimen was PBMCs. The receptors here all came from a man younger than 45 in good health and CMV-seropositive.

This clone has a handful of counts. The chain carries TRBV6-6 and TRBJ1-4; D is undetermined. V was pared by 8 bases and J by 8 bases, with 18 bases between. Germline assignment: CDR1 MNHNY and CDR2 SVGAGI (reference sequence). The CDR3 extends over 14 amino acids. The CDR3 is CASGEGGLFEKLFF. The CDR3 nucleotides read TGTGCCAGCGGGGAGGGAGGGCTTTTCGAAAAACTGTTTTTT.

The V call is TRBV19, the J call TRBJ2-3, with 14 bases fitting TRBD2. This CDR3 spans 16 amino acids. V shed 5 bases, J shed 4 bases, and the junction held 5 bases outside the gene matches. Per germline, CDR1 LNHDA and CDR2 SQIVND (reference sequence). CDR3 loop: CASSPGLAGDADTQYF. In DNA form, the CDR3 reads TGTGCCAGTAGTCCGGGACTAGCGGGAGACGCAGATACGCAGTATTTT.

In its sample, this clone was seen a few times. The chain couples TRBV6-1 to TRBJ2-1; 9 nucleotides match TRBD2. The CDR3 consists of 13 residues. Per the germline V gene, CDR1 is MNHNS and CDR2 is SASEGT. CDR3 region: CTSGRKGRDEQFF. CDR3 in DNA: TGTACGAGCGGGAGGAAGGGACGGGATGAGCAGTTCTTC.

The V gene is TRBV5-4, the J gene TRBJ2-7, with TRBD2 matching 12 bases. Germline V gene data show CDR1 as SGHNT and CDR2 as YYREEE (reference sequence). The CDR3 is made up of 15 amino acids. Trimming at V came to 5 bases and at J to 3 bases, leaving 6 bases not matched to a gene. CDR3 sequence (DNA): TGTGCCAGCAGAACCGGACTAGCGGGGAGCTACGAGCAGTACTTC. This gives the protein CASRTGLAGSYEQYF.

The chain joins TRBV28 to TRBJ2-7; weak D call: TRBD1 (5 bases). The V and J ends lost 2 bases and 1 base respectively, with 6 bases between them. CDR1 is MDHEN and CDR2 is SYDVKM in the germline V gene. The CDR3 totals 13 residues. As DNA, the CDR3 is TGTGCCAGCAGTTTACAGGGTTCCTACGAGCAGTACTTC. Translated, it gives CASSLQGSYEQYF.

The V call is TRBV5-6, the J call TRBJ2-1, with 10 bases identical to TRBD2. After removal of 4 bases from V and 0 bases from J, the junction contained 7 bases not matched to a gene. Germline V gives CDR1 SGHDT, CDR2 YYEEEE. CDR3 length: 17 amino acids. In DNA, the CDR3 is TGTGCCAGCAGCCGGGGGGCTAGCGGGAGCTCCTACAATGAGCAGTTCTTC. Its protein is CASSRGASGSSYNEQFF.

The genes are TRBV28 and TRBJ1-5, with D possibly matching TRBD1 (5 bases). The CDR3 has 15 residues. Germline assignment: CDR1 MDHEN and CDR2 SYDVKM. Trimming left V 3 bases short and J 4 bases short, with 13 bases between. In DNA form, the CDR3 reads TGTGCCAGCAGTTTGGGTCAGGGTAGGAATCAGCCCCAGCATTTT. Its translation: CASSLGQGRNQPQHF.

The chain combines TRBV27 with TRBJ2-5; 14 nucleotides agree with TRBD2. The germline CDR1 and CDR2 sequences are MNHEY and SMNVEV (reference sequence). This CDR3 contains 16 residues. V lost 3 bases to trimming and J lost 5 bases; unmatched junction nucleotides: 5. CDR3 sequence reads: CASSFGLAGGGETQYF. The CDR3 nucleotides read TGTGCCAGCAGTTTTGGACTAGCGGGAGGTGGCGAGACCCAGTACTTC.

The V and J genes are TRBV6-4 and TRBJ2-2, with TRBD1 as a possible D gene (5 bases). The CDR3 runs to 13 residues. Trimming stripped 3 bases from V and 5 bases from J, with 7 bases between. Germline V gene sequence: CDR1 MRHNA, CDR2 SNTAGT. The CDR3 DNA follows: TGTGCCAGCAGTGAACAGGCGACCGGGGAGCTGTTTTTT. Its translation: CASSEQATGELFF.

V usage is TRBV4-2 and J usage is TRBJ2-1; 13 nucleotides line up with TRBD2. Germline assignment: CDR1 LGHNA and CDR2 YNFKEQ. This CDR3 region has 20 residues. Unmatched junction bases numbered 20, after V lost 4 bases and J lost 8 bases. CDR3 in amino acids: CASSPRVKSVLAGGTHEQFF. The CDR3 DNA reads as TGTGCCAGCAGCCCAAGGGTAAAGAGTGTACTAGCGGGGGGGACGCATGAGCAGTTCTTC.

The rearrangement joins TRBV19 to TRBJ2-5; TRBD1 might be the D (5 bases). The J call could be wrong; TRBJ2-7 is a better fit for the DNA end. Germline V lookup: CDR1 LNHDA, CDR2 SQIVND (reference sequence). The CDR3 has 14 residues. The CDR3 DNA follows: TGTGCCAGTAGTATGGGGTTTGGGGCAGGCGAGCAGTACTTC. Its protein product is CASSMGFGAGEQYF.

The chain has TRBV27 and TRBJ2-2, with D possibly being TRBD2 (5 bases). The V end was cut by 4 bases, the J end by 4 bases, with 7 bases between. The CDR3 runs to 13 residues. From germline, CDR1 is MNHEY and CDR2 SMNVEV (reference sequence). The CDR3 loop is CASSSTSTGELFF. For the CDR3, the DNA is TGTGCCAGCAGTTCCACTAGCACCGGGGAGCTGTTTTTT.

This clone has just one count. The V and J genes are TRBV7-9 and TRBJ1-1; TRBD1 aligns across 7 bases. J gave up 7 bases and V 5 bases, and 4 bases lay outside the gene matches. The germline V gene encodes CDR1 SEHNR and CDR2 FQNEAQ (reference sequence). This CDR3 region has 12 residues. CDR3 residues: CASSLTGNEAFF. The CDR3 DNA reads TGTGCCAGCAGCCTGACAGGGAATGAAGCTTTCTTT.

The chain combines TRBV9 with TRBJ2-3; D remains unclear. V gave up 0 bases and J gave up 6 bases, with 11 bases separating them. Germline V lookup: CDR1 SGDLS, CDR2 YYNGEE. The CDR3 has 14 residues. Written as DNA, the CDR3 is TGTGCCAGCAGCGTAGATCTTGAGATGGATACGCAGTATTTT. Residues: CASSVDLEMDTQYF.

J is TRBJ2-1 and V is TRBV7-9, with a possible D match to TRBD2 (7 bases). Trimming stripped 4 bases from V and 7 bases from J, with 23 bases between. Looked up from germline, CDR1 is SEHNR and CDR2 is FQNEAQ (reference sequence). CDR3 length: 17 amino acids. The CDR3 nucleotides read TGTGCCAGCAGCTCTACGGGGGGCAAGGCGGTTGGTAATGAGCAGTTCTTC. Translating gives CASSSTGGKAVGNEQFF.

The chain carries TRBV4-1 and TRBJ2-7, with D perhaps matching TRBD1 (6 bases). Trimming stripped 4 bases from V and 2 bases from J, with 15 bases between. Germline-derived CDR1 and CDR2 are MGHRA and YSYEKL. The CDR3 contains 15 residues. CDR3 sequence (DNA): TGCGCCAGCAGCCCAGGGGTGGGGCTAACCTACGAGCAGTACTTC. Its protein product is CASSPGVGLTYEQYF.

CDR3 bases: TGTGCCAGCAGCAAAGAAGCAAGTTACGAGCAGTACTTC. Protein product: CASSKEASYEQYF. V is TRBV21-1 and J is TRBJ2-7; the D call in the table, TRBD2, was not verified against the DNA. TRBV21-1 is reported as a pseudogene. CDR3 length: 13 residues.

About this clone: A junction boundary mismatches the germline segment, possibly from a read error. The chain carries TRBV6-6 and TRBJ1-2, with D maybe TRBD1 (5 bases). The CDR3 runs to 15 residues. In germline, CDR1 is MNHNY, CDR2 SVGAGI (reference sequence). The CDR3: CASYSAGRSDYGYAF. The CDR3 coding sequence is TGTGCCAGCTACTCAGCGGGACGGAGTGACTATGGCTACGCCTTC.

The chain has TRBV9 and TRBJ1-2, with 9 bases aligning to TRBD1. This CDR3 region has 15 residues. V was clipped by 4 bases and J by 7 bases; unmatched bases: 11. Per the germline V gene, CDR1 is SGDLS and CDR2 is YYNGEE. The CDR3 region has the DNA TGTGCCAGCAGCCCCGGACAGGGGTTGAGCGGTGGCTACACCTTC. The encoded protein is CASSPGQGLSGGYTF.

The rearrangement joins TRBV2 to TRBJ2-1; no firm D call. Germline-derived CDR1 and CDR2 are SNHLY and FYNNEI. V was pared by 6 bases and J by 6 bases, with 6 bases between. The CDR3 consists of 11 residues. The CDR3 sequence: CASRYSNEQFF. The CDR3 DNA reads as TGTGCCAGCAGGTACAGCAATGAGCAGTTCTTC.

This rearrangement joins TRBV7-9 to TRBJ1-4; tentatively, D is TRBD1 (6 bases). Trimming took 0 bases from V and 3 from J, leaving 14 bases between them. The CDR3 is 17 amino acids. Germline V gene data show CDR1 as SEHNR and CDR2 as FQNEAQ (reference sequence). CDR3 residues: CASSLAYQRTANEKLFF. CDR3 DNA: TGTGCCAGCAGCTTAGCTTATCAGAGGACAGCTAATGAAAAACTGTTTTTT. Based on the CDR3 plus reference TRBV7-9 and TRBJ1-4, the full variable domain is DTGVSQNPRHKITKRGQNVTFRCDPISEHNRLYWYRQTLGQGPEFLTYFQNEAQLEKSRLLSDRFSAERPKGSFSTLEIQRTEQGDSAMYLCASSLAYQRTANEKLFFGSGTQLSVL.

This chain joins TRBV6-1 and TRBJ1-2; TRBD1 matches 7 bases. With V trimmed by 0 bases and J by 4 bases, 5 bases remained unmatched. The CDR3 loop spans 15 amino acids. Germline V gene lookup returns CDR1 MNHNS and CDR2 SASEGT. The DNA for the CDR3 is TGTGCCAGCAGTGAAGCGTGGCAGGGGGGCTATGGCTACACCTTC. Translation gives CASSEAWQGGYGYTF.

This clone has only one observation. The chain carries TRBV30 and TRBJ2-3, with 9 positions matching TRBD2. With V trimmed by 3 bases and J by 7 bases, 17 bases remained unmatched. CDR1 and CDR2 (germline): GTSNPN, SVGIG (reference sequence). The CDR3 consists of 17 residues. The CDR3 DNA follows: TGTGCCTGGAGCGTAACCCGGGCTAGCGGGAAAAGGAATACGCAGTATTTT. Its translation is CAWSVTRASGKRNTQYF.